This T cell receptor beta chain emerged from a study of T-cell reconstitution after alpha-beta-depleted transplantation in children. Study outcomes and limitations: Approximately two months post-transplant, alpha-beta T cells reportedly originated from several hundred expanded graft clones. One year post-transplant, T-cell counts and diversity were largely derived from T cells produced anew. Elevated TCRbeta diversity at day 60 was traced, in some patients, to surviving recipient T cells and thymic progenitors.

Unmatched junction bases numbered 17, after V lost 1 base and J lost 3 bases. Germline assignment: CDR1 SGHDN and CDR2 FVKESK. This CDR3 contains 19 residues. Molecular barcoding with unique molecular identifiers was used for the TCRbeta library. TCRdb reprocessed the PCR reads with MiXCR, giving one entry per CDR3 protein. This table holds 610,000 or so distinct CDR3 sequences, 25% to 30% found once. About this clonotype: Its antigen is not identified.

This TCR was recovered from a boy under three years old with Wiskott-Aldrich syndrome, due to receive a stem cell transplant. The V call is TRBV14, the J call TRBJ2-7; 8 bases fit TRBD2. Source: PBMCs, taken before TCRalphabeta/CD19-depleted stem cell transplant. In nucleotides, the CDR3 is TGTGCCAGCAGCCAAGGTCCCCCCCACACCGGGACTAGTAACTACGAGCAGTACTTC. Protein: CASSQGPPHTGTSNYEQYF.